This T cell receptor (beta chain) was identified in a study of blood T cell repertoires in COVID-19 (TCRdb year 2020). Background for the entire study: Samples covering the acute and convalescent phases of COVID-19 were provided by collaborators in the United States, Italy and Spain. Deeply sampled blood TCRbeta repertoires from subjects exposed to, actively infected with, or recovered from COVID-19 were included in the dataset. HLA class I and class II types, where available, came from metadata supplied by the sample provider rather than from assay-based typing. The material from the prospective study consisted of cDNA or gDNA derived from T cells, B-cell-depleted T cells, or PBMCs. The repertoires were made available in a free public database intended to serve as a resource for research on the immune response to SARS-CoV-2. The sample metadata nearly always contained a de-identified subject ID, COVID-19 status, age in years and sex. The samples were drawn from two sources: the first 160 participants of the ongoing ImmuneRACE study, and 950 to 1,500 subjects contributed by 6 global collaborators. Overall study results and their limits: Clinical and demographic metadata were provided uncurated, with the amount varying by source and participant.

Regarding this clone: What antigen it recognizes has not been identified. There are no base qualities to consult, and no much larger clone falls within one base.

TCRbeta CDR3 regions were amplified from genomic DNA by means of the immunoSEQ Assay, a bias-controlled multiplex PCR. Per the original workflow: Nucleated cell counts per sample were estimated from amplification of reference gene primers within the assay. To quantify the absolute abundance of each unique TCRbeta CDR3 rearrangement, sequence reads were collapsed and filtered. For each sample, productive Simpson clonality was calculated as the square root of Simpson's diversity index across productive rearrangements. TCRdb re-hosts the immuneACCESS table, in-frame sequences only. Its copies lack some clones; in the studies checked, an unresolved V gene accounts for under half of them, and the cause for the rest is not known. For V, J and clone size, that table is used; D and trimming come from the DNA. The sample data list about 180,000 clones, and 80% to 85% of these were observed just once. The top ten clones comprise 12% of the sample.

Trimming costs V 3 bases and J 1 base, and their ends lie 10 bases apart. CDR1 and CDR2 are drawn from the germline V gene (reference sequence): LNHDA, SQIVND. The CDR3 measures 16 amino acids from cysteine to phenylalanine. Kept here is only the CDR3 DNA, which spans 48 bases and is read in frame from base 1. One collaborating source in Seattle enrolled patients while the patients were actively infected and followed the patients over time throughout the course of disease. Collaborating institutions collected whole blood in K2EDTA tubes following their own protocols. For TCRbeta analysis, collaborator samples were shipped as frozen whole blood, as isolated PBMCs, or as DNA extracted from either sample type.

The chain is encoded by TRBV19 joined to TRBJ2-6; perhaps TRBD1 is the D gene, with 5 bases matching. This TCR was recovered from an elderly woman with COVID-19, enrolled during active disease. The specimen sequenced was peripheral blood. CDR3 region: CASSMGPGSGANVLTF. The nucleotides are TGTGCCAGTAGTATGGGGCCAGGATCTGGGGCCAACGTCCTGACTTTC.